The 27 T cell receptor beta chains reported below all come from one sample, sequenced in a study of molecular identifiers for immune sequencing clone quantification. Using its own MiXCR run on the PCR reads, TCRdb lists one record per CDR3 protein. In the table there are about 300,000 distinct CDR3 sequences, 20% to 25% of which are singletons. The sample taken for sequencing was naive CD8+ T cells from blood, with Jurkat cell RNA spiked in. As to subset: FACS-sorted CD8+CD4-CCR7+CD45RA+ naive T cells. These receptors originate from a human donor in good health. Some libraries in this study had Jurkat cell RNA spiked in.

As regards this clonotype: A much larger clone lies one base from this, so it may be a read error. This chain connects TRBV3-1 to TRBJ1-1; D unresolved. CDR3 length: 14 amino acids. Germline V gene data show CDR1 as LGHDT and CDR2 as YNNKEL (reference sequence). CDR3 amino acids: CAGSHGPMNTEAFF. CDR3 in DNA: TGTGCCGGCAGCCACGGGCCGATGAACACTGAAGCTTTCTTT.

This clonotype was detected many times. The rearrangement uses TRBV4-3 and TRBJ2-7; 8 nucleotides agree with TRBD1. From germline, CDR1 is LGHNA and CDR2 YSLEER. The CDR3 is made up of 15 amino acids. V trimming: 0 bases; J trimming: 1 base; junction bases outside the gene matches: 2. CDR3 sequence (DNA): TGCGCCAGCAGCCAAGACAGGACAGGGTCCTACGAGCAGTACTTC. Its protein product is CASSQDRTGSYEQYF.

Note on this clonotype: This may come from a read error, since a much larger clone is one base off. The V gene is TRBV7-9, the J gene TRBJ2-7; D not resolved. The CDR3 covers 13 residues. Per germline, CDR1 SEHNR and CDR2 FQNEAQ (reference sequence). V lost 6 bases, J lost 1 base, and 10 bases lay in between. CDR3 protein: CASRSWDSYEQYF. CDR3 nucleotides: TGTGCCAGCAGGTCCTGGGATTCCTACGAGCAGTACTTC.

Notes on this clonotype: Possible read error: a much larger clone is one base away. V and J are TRBV27 and TRBJ2-7, with TRBD1 as a possible D gene (7 bases). Trimming took 5 bases from V and 6 from J, leaving 17 bases between them. The CDR3 is 14 amino acids. Germline CDR1 is MNHEY and CDR2 is SMNVEV (reference sequence). This CDR3 reads CASSPQGGDGEQYF. In DNA, the CDR3 is TGTGCCAGCAGTCCCCAGGGGGGTGATGGCGAGCAGTACTTC.

This clonotype was found once. Being one base from a much bigger clone, this may be a read error. CDR3 DNA sequence: TGTGCCAGCGGTTCCACCCCGTCCCAGTGGGGTCAGCCCCAGCATTTT. Translating gives CASGSTPSQWGQPQHF. The chain has TRBV6-2 or TRBV6-3 and TRBJ1-5; no clear D. The CDR3 loop spans 16 amino acids. The V gene lost 8 bases and the J gene lost 6 bases, with 23 bases spanning the gap. The V gene's germline CDR1 is MNHEY and CDR2 SVGEGT.

The sample holds many counts of this clonotype. The gene calls are TRBV29-1 and TRBJ2-1; TRBD2 agrees at 14 bases. The V gene's germline CDR1 is SQVTM and CDR2 ANQGSEA. This CDR3 spans 14 amino acids. With 5 bases clipped from V and 10 bases from J, the junction kept 7 bases outside the gene matches. DNA for the CDR3: TGCAGCGTTCCTCCGGGACTAGCGGGAGAGGAGCAGTTCTTC. Translation: CSVPPGLAGEEQFF.

This clonotype was recorded at least ten times. CDR3: CASSEWETTGEQYF. Here the CDR3 DNA reads TGTGCCAGCAGTGAATGGGAAACCACGGGGGAGCAGTACTTC. The V gene is TRBV25-1, the J gene TRBJ2-7; the D gene is possibly TRBD2 (5 bases). V lost 1 base and J 7 bases, leaving 14 bases between the germline ends. The CDR3 length is 14 residues. CDR1 is MGHDK, CDR2 SYGVNS, per germline.

The sample holds many counts of this clonotype. The chain recombines TRBV20-1 with TRBJ2-7, with D possibly matching TRBD2 (5 bases). Germline V gene data show CDR1 as DFQATT and CDR2 as SNEGSKA (reference sequence). The CDR3 extends over 12 amino acids. The V end lost 0 bases, the J end lost 3 bases, and 6 bases lay between the germline ends. The CDR3, as DNA: TGCAGTGCTAGAGAAGGGAGCTACGAGCAGTACTTC. Residues: CSAREGSYEQYF.

The table lists this clonotype with many counts. The chain couples TRBV7-6 to TRBJ2-3; D not resolved. Trimming removed 5 bases at V and 4 bases at J, with 10 bases between. CDR3 length: 13 residues. CDR1 and CDR2 (germline): SGHVS, FNYEAQ. CDR3 protein: CASSLTEPDTQYF. CDR3 DNA: TGTGCCAGCAGCCTGACGGAGCCAGATACGCAGTATTTT.

This clonotype was counted a few times. This rearrangement joins TRBV19 to TRBJ1-5; 9 bases map to TRBD1. CDR1 and CDR2 (germline): LNHDA, SQIVND (reference sequence). The CDR3 loop spans 15 amino acids. V gave up 3 bases and J gave up 3 bases; unmatched junction bases: 3. DNA of the CDR3: TGTGCCAGTAGTATGGGGGACAGGGCCAATCAGCCCCAGCATTTT. It codes for CASSMGDRANQPQHF.

This clonotype was observed many times. The chain recombines TRBV20-1 with TRBJ1-1; a possible D gene is TRBD1 (5 bases). CDR1 is DFQATT and CDR2 is SNEGSKA in the germline V gene (reference sequence). V was clipped by 0 bases and J by 9 bases, with 14 bases between them. The CDR3 spans 13 residues. The CDR3 DNA reads TGCAGTGCTAGAGAGGGGCACGACGTTCAAGCTTTCTTT. This gives the protein CSAREGHDVQAFF.

A remark on this clonotype: No conserved phenylalanine or tryptophan is present at the end of the CDR3, so a read error is the likely explanation. The rearrangement links TRBV27 to TRBJ2-7; 12 positions match TRBD2. V gave up 6 bases and J gave up 4 bases; unmatched junction bases: 7. CDR1 and CDR2 (germline): MNHEY, SMNVEV (reference sequence). The CDR3 contains 15 residues. DNA of the CDR3: TGTGCCAGCAGCCCCCCCGGACTAGCGGGATACGAGCAGTACCTC. Its protein is CASSPPGLAGYEQYL.

This clonotype came up many times. The V and J genes are TRBV15 and TRBJ1-5, with no clear D. The CDR3 totals 13 residues. The V and J ends lost 4 bases and 0 bases respectively, with 4 bases between them. Germline CDR1 and CDR2: LNHNV and YYDKDF (reference sequence). CDR3 nucleotide sequence: TGTGCCACCAGCATGATTAGCAATCAGCCCCAGCATTTT. Its protein product is CATSMISNQPQHF.

This clonotype was detected ten times or more. This chain joins TRBV19 and TRBJ1-2, with D possibly being TRBD1 (5 bases). CDR3 length equals 13 residues. The germline V gene encodes CDR1 LNHDA and CDR2 SQIVND (reference sequence). With 5 bases removed from V and 8 bases from J, the gap between germline ends came to 15 bases. DNA for the CDR3: TGTGCCAGTAGTTATCACCGGGACCTAGGCTACACCTTC. Translating gives CASSYHRDLGYTF.

In this sample, this clonotype turned up many times. The V and J genes are TRBV13 and TRBJ1-1; D remains ambiguous. Germline V gene sequence: CDR1 PRHDT, CDR2 FYEKMQ (reference sequence). This CDR3 comprises 12 residues. The germline V and J ends were trimmed by 8 bases and 2 bases, with 9 bases remaining between them. This CDR3 reads CASQRENTEAFF. The CDR3 coding sequence is TGTGCCAGCCAAAGGGAAAACACTGAAGCTTTCTTT.

The sample holds many counts of this clonotype. CDR3 region: CSARDRDSQHYSYNEQFF. DNA for the CDR3: TGCAGTGCTAGAGACCGGGACTCTCAACACTACTCCTACAATGAGCAGTTCTTC. The genes are TRBV20-1 and TRBJ2-1, with D perhaps matching TRBD2 (6 bases). V shed 0 bases and J shed 0 bases, with 18 bases lying between them. CDR1 and CDR2 from the germline V gene are DFQATT and SNEGSKA (reference sequence). The CDR3 length is 18 residues.

This clonotype has only a few counts. At one of its ends the junction is not consistent with the germline gene, which may arise from a read error. The chain carries TRBV28 and TRBJ1-1; D remains ambiguous. CDR3 size: 13 residues. Germline values: CDR1 MDHEN, CDR2 SYDVKM. The CDR3 DNA reads TGTGCCGGCAGTTTTGTGGGGAACACTGAAGCTTTCTTT. Translated: CAGSFVGNTEAFF.

This clonotype was detected ten times or more. The chain combines TRBV20-1 with TRBJ2-7; D possibly corresponds to TRBD2 (6 bases). The CDR3 loop spans 17 amino acids. V gave up 0 bases and J gave up 0 bases, with 18 bases separating them. Germline loops: CDR1 DFQATT, CDR2 SNEGSKA (reference sequence). The CDR3 DNA is TGCAGTGCTAGAGATCTGTGGCGGGGAACTAGCTCCTACGAGCAGTACTTC. Protein sequence: CSARDLWRGTSSYEQYF.

Of note for this clonotype: A read error may produce the germline difference seen at one junction end. The rearrangement links TRBV5-1 to TRBJ2-1; 7 nucleotides line up with TRBD2. The CDR3 has 17 residues. Germline CDR1 and CDR2: SGHRS and YFSETQ. The CDR3 loop reads CASSLGPRETTYSEQFF. Written as DNA, the CDR3 is TGCGCCAGCAGCTTGGGGCCGCGGGAGACAACCTACAGTGAGCAGTTCTTC. Filled out from reference TRBV5-1 and TRBJ2-1, the complete variable domain reads KAGVTQTPRYLIKTRGQQVTLSCSPISGHRSVSWYQQTPGQGLQFLFEYFSETQRNKGNFPGRFSGRQFSNSRSEMNVSTLELGDSALYLCASSLGPRETTYSEQFFGPGTRLTVL.

This clonotype has a count of ten or more. The CDR3 DNA follows: TGTGCCAGCAGTTTATCTCGGACAGGGGGTACTGAAGCTTTCTTT. Translation: CASSLSRTGGTEAFF. V and J are TRBV27 and TRBJ1-1; 10 bases fit TRBD1. Germline V lookup: CDR1 MNHEY, CDR2 SMNVEV (reference sequence). J was trimmed by 5 bases and V by 0 bases; bases with no gene match: 3. The length of the CDR3 is 15 residues.

This clonotype was counted ten times or more. The genes are TRBV14 and TRBJ2-3; TRBD2 matches 9 bases. V shed 1 base and J 8 bases; nucleotides not matched to a gene: 10. CDR1 and CDR2 from the germline V gene are SGHDN and FVKESK. The CDR3 sequence is 16 residues long. CDR3 residues: CASSQALAGRVGTQYF. DNA for the CDR3: TGTGCCAGCAGCCAAGCCCTAGCGGGACGGGTTGGTACGCAGTATTTT.

Comments on this clonotype: Being one base from a much bigger clone, this may be a read error. The chain uses TRBV28 and TRBJ2-3; 10 bases line up with TRBD2. Germline assignment: CDR1 MDHEN and CDR2 SYDVKM. Unmatched junction bases numbered 8, after V lost 6 bases and J lost 8 bases. CDR3 length equals 14 residues. The CDR3 nucleotides are TGTGCCAGCAGACGCCTAGCGGGGGCAGGTACGCAGTATTTT. It codes for CASRRLAGAGTQYF.

This clonotype appeared many times. The V call is TRBV5-4, the J call TRBJ1-1; unclear D gene. Deletions cut 0 bases from V and 2 bases from J, with 5 bases between. Germline CDR1 SGHNT, CDR2 YYREEE (reference sequence). This CDR3 has 13 amino acids. CDR3 region: CASSLEANTEAFF. The CDR3 DNA sequence: TGTGCCAGCAGCTTGGAGGCTAACACTGAAGCTTTCTTT.

Of note for this clonotype: This may stem from a read error, because a much larger clone lies one nucleotide away. The genes are TRBV29-1 and TRBJ2-7; D gene uncertain. Germline V CDR1 and CDR2: SQVTM, ANQGSEA. The CDR3 has 11 amino acids. Trimming stripped 7 bases from V and 3 bases from J, with 10 bases between. The CDR3, as DNA: TGCAGCGCAGCATCTGACTACGAGCAGTACTTC. Its translation is CSAASDYEQYF.

CDR3: CASSLGSSGRIMETQYF. CDR3 DNA sequence: TGTGCCAGCAGCTTAGGATCAAGCGGGAGGATCATGGAGACCCAGTACTTC. The V call is TRBV13, the J call TRBJ2-5, with 9 bases identical to TRBD2. Per the germline V gene, CDR1 is PRHDT and CDR2 is FYEKMQ (reference sequence). This CDR3 has 17 residues. V lost 0 bases and J lost 5; bases outside the gene matches: 10. Looking up the rest from reference TRBV13 and TRBJ2-5 gives the full variable domain: AAGVIQSPRHLIKEKRETATLKCYPIPRHDTVYWYQQGPGQDPQFLISFYEKMQSDKGSIPDRFSAQQFSDYHSELNMSSLELGDSALYFCASSLGSSGRIMETQYFGPGTRLLVL.

This clonotype appeared a few times. V and J are TRBV20-1 and TRBJ1-1; tentatively, D is TRBD1 (6 bases). Germline assignment: CDR1 DFQATT and CDR2 SNEGSKA (reference sequence). This CDR3 spans 12 amino acids. V was clipped by 6 bases and J by 3 bases, with 11 bases between them. CDR3 nucleotides: TGCAGTGCCACACAGGGCGACACTGAAGCTTTCTTT. Amino acids: CSATQGDTEAFF.

This clonotype has at least ten counts. This chain links TRBV20-1 with TRBJ2-2; possible D gene TRBD1, 6 bases. Germline V gene data show CDR1 as DFQATT and CDR2 as SNEGSKA (reference sequence). V lost 0 bases to trimming and J lost 5 bases, with 16 bases between them. The CDR3 covers 16 residues. Here the CDR3 DNA reads TGCAGTGCTAGAGATCAGGGGACAATTAATACCGGGGAGCTGTTTTTT. It encodes CSARDQGTINTGELFF.